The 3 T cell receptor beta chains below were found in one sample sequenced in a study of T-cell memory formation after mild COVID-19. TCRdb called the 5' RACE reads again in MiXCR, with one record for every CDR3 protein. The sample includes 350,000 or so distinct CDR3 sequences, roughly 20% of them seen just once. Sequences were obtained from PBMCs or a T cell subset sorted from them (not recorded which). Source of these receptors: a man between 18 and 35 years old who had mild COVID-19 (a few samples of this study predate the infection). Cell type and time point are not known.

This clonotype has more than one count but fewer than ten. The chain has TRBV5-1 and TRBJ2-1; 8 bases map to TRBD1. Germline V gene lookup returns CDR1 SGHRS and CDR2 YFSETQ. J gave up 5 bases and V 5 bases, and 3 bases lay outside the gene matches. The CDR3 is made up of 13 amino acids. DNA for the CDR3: TGCGCCAGCAGGGGACAGGAGAACAATGAGCAGTTCTTC. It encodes CASRGQENNEQFF.

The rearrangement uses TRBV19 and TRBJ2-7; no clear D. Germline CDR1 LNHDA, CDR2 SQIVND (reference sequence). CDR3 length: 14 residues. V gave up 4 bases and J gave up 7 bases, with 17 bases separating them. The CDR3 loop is CASSSGLTDREQYF. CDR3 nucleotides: TGTGCCAGTAGTAGCGGTCTTACAGATAGGGAGCAGTACTTC.

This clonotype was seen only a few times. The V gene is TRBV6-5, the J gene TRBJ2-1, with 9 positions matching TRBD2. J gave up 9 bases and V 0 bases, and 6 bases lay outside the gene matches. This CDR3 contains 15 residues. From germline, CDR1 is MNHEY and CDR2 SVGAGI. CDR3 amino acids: CASSYSIAGVAEQFF. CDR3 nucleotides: TGTGCCAGCAGTTACTCGATAGCGGGGGTAGCTGAGCAGTTCTTC.